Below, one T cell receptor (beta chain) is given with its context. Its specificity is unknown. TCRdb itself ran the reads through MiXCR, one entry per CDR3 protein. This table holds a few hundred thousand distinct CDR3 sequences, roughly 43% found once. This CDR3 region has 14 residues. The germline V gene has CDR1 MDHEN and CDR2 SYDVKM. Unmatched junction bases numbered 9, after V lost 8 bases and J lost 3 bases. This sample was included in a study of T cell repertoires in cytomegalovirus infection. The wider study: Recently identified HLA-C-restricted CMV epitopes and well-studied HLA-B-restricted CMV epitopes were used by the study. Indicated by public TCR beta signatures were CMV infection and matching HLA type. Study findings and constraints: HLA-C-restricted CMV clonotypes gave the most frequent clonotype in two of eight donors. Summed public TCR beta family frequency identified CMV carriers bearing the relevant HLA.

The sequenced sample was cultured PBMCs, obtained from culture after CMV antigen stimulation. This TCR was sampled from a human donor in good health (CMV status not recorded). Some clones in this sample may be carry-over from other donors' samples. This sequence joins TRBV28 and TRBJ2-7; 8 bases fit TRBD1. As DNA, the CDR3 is TGTGCCAGCCCACTCAGGGGGCGCGGCTACGAGCAGTACTTC. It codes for CASPLRGRGYEQYF.